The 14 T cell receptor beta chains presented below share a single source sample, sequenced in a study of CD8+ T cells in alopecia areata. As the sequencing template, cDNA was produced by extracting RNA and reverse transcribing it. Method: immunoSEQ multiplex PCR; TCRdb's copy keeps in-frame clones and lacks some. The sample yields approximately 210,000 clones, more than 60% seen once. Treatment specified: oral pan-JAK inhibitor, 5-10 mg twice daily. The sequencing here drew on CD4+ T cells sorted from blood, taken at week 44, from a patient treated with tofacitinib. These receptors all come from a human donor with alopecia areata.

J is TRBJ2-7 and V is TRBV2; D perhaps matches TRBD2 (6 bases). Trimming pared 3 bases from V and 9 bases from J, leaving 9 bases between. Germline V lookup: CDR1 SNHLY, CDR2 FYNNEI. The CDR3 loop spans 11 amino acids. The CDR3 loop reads CASSEETRQYF. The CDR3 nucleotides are TGTGCCAGCAGTGAGGAGACTAGGCAGTACTTC.

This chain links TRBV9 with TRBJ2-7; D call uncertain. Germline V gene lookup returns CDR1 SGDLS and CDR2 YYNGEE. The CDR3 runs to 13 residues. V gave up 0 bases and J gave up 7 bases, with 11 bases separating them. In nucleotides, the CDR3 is TGTGCCAGCAGCGTAGGGGCCGACTCTGAGCAGTACTTC. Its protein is CASSVGADSEQYF. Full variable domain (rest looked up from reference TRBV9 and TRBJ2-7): DSGVTQTPKHLITATGQRVTLRCSPRSGDLSVYWYQQSLDQGLQFLIQYYNGEERAKGNILERFSAQQFPDLHSELNLSSLELGDSALYFCASSVGADSEQYFGPGTRLTVT.

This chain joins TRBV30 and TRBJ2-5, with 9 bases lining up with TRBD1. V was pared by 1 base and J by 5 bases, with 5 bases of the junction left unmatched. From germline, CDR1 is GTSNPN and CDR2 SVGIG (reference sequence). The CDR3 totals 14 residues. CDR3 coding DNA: TGTGCCTGGAGTGCGGGACAGGGTTTGGAGACCCAGTACTTC. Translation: CAWSAGQGLETQYF.

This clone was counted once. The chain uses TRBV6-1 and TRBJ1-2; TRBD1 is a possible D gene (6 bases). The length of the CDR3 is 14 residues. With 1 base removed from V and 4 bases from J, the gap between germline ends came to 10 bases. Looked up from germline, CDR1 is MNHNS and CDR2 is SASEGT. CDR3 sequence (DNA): TGTGCCAGCAGTGAAGGACAGGTACTCTATGGCTACACCTTC. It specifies CASSEGQVLYGYTF.

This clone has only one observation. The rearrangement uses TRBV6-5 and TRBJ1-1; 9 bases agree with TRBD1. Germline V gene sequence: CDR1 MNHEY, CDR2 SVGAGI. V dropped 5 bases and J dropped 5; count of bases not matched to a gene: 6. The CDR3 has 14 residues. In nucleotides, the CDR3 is TGTGCCAGCAGTCCCCCGGGACAGGGAACTGAAGCTTTCTTT. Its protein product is CASSPPGQGTEAFF.

The CDR3 nucleotides read TGCGCCAGCAGTCCCAATGGGGCCGCCGGGGAGCTGTTTTTT. Encoded protein: CASSPNGAAGELFF. The chain is built from TRBV5-1 and TRBJ2-2; D perhaps matches TRBD1 (5 bases). In germline, CDR1 is SGHRS, CDR2 YFSETQ. There are 14 residues in the CDR3. The V end was cut by 5 bases, the J end by 6 bases, with 14 bases between.

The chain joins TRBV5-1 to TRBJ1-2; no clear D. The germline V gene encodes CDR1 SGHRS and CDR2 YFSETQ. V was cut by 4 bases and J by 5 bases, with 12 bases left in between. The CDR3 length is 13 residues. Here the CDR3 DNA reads TGCGCCAGCAGCCCGGTGGGTTTTTATGGCTACACCTTC. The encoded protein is CASSPVGFYGYTF.

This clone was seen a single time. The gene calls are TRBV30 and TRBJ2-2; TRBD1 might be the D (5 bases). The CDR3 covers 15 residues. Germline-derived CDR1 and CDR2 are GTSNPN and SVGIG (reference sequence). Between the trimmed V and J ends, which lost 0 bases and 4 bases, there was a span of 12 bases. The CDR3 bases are TGTGCCTGGAGTGTGGGGCCAGACCTCACCGGGGAGCTGTTTTTT. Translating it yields CAWSVGPDLTGELFF. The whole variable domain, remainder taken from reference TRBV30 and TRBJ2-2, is SQTIHQWPATLVQPVGSPLSLECTVEGTSNPNLYWYRQAAGRGLQLLFYSVGIGQISSEVPQNLSASRPQDRQFILSSKKLLLSDSGFYLCAWSVGPDLTGELFFGEGSRLTVL.

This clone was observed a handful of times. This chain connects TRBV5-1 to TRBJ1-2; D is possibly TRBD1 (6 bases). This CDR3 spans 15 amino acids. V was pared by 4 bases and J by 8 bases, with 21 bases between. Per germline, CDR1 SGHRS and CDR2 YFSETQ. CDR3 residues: CASSPRQALGRGYTF. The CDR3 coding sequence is TGCGCCAGCAGCCCCCGACAGGCGCTTGGTCGAGGCTACACCTTC.

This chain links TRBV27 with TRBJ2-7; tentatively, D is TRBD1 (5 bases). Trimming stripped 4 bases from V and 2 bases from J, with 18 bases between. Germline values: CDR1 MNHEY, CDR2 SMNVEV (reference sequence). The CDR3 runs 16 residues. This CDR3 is CASSSNGRRQPYEQYF. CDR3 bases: TGTGCCAGCAGTTCCAACGGCCGTAGACAGCCCTACGAGCAGTACTTC.

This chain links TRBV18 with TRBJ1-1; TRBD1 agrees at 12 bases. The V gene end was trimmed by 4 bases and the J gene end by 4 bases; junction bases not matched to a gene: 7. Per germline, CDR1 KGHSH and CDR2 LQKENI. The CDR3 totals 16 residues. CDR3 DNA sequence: TGTGCCAGCTCACGGGGACAGGGGGCTTCGGGCACTGAAGCTTTCTTT. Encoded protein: CASSRGQGASGTEAFF.

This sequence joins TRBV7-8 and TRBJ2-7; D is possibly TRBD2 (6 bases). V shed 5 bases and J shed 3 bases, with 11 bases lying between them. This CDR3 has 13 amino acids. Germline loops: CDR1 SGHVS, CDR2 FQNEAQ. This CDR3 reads CASSHMTSYEQYF. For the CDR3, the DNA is TGTGCCAGCAGCCACATGACTAGCTACGAGCAGTACTTC.

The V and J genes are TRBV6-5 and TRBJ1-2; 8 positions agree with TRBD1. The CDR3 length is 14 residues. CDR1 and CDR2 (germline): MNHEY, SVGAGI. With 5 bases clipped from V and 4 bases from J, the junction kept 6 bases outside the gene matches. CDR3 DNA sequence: TGTGCCAGCAGTGAATCAGGGGGCGGCTATGGCTACACCTTC. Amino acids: CASSESGGGYGYTF.

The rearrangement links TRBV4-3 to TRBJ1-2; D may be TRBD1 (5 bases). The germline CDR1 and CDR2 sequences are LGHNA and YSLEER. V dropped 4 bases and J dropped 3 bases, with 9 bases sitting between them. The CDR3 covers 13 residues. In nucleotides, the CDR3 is TGCGCCAGCAGCCCAGACAGCGACTATGGCTACACCTTC. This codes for CASSPDSDYGYTF.